This passage covers 21 T cell receptor beta chains from one sample sequenced in a study of control samples from healthy donors and cancer patients. Profiling relied on immunoSEQ multiplex PCR, and the TCRdb table lists in-frame clones only, not all of them. The sample gives around 49,000 clones, more than 70% of which show up once; more than 1.5% is in the top ten. Material for sequencing was PBMCs. These TCRs come from a man aged 35-49 years with colorectal cancer.

The chain is built from TRBV11-2 and TRBJ1-1, with a weak D call TRBD1 (6 bases). V was shortened by 3 bases and J by 5 bases, with 19 bases between the two germline ends. The CDR3 covers 16 residues. Germline V gene sequence: CDR1 SGHAT, CDR2 FQNNGV. The CDR3: CASSFVGRGRLTEAFF. Written as DNA, the CDR3 is TGTGCCAGCAGCTTCGTGGGCAGGGGCCGATTAACTGAAGCTTTCTTT.

This clone qualifies as medium-sized. V gene TRBV5-6 combines with J gene TRBJ1-5; 7 nucleotides match TRBD1. The V and J ends lost 1 base and 11 bases, in that order; junction bases with no gene match: 15. The CDR3 runs 16 residues. Germline CDR1 and CDR2: SGHDT and YYEEEE. The DNA for the CDR3 is TGTGCCAGCAGCTTGAACCAAGGGGGCTTGGGTGGGACCCAGCATTTT. As protein: CASSLNQGGLGGTQHF.

The chain employs TRBV30 and TRBJ2-7, with TRBD2 matching 10 bases. With V trimmed by 5 bases and J by 6 bases, 13 bases remained unmatched. This CDR3 comprises 15 residues. From germline, CDR1 is GTSNPN and CDR2 SVGIG (reference sequence). The CDR3 sequence: CAWGAGLAGATEQYF. The CDR3 coding sequence is TGTGCCTGGGGCGCTGGCCTAGCGGGAGCGACCGAGCAGTACTTC.

V usage is TRBV4-1 and J usage is TRBJ2-7, with D unclear. Germline V CDR1 and CDR2: MGHRA, YSYEKL. This CDR3 spans 15 amino acids. V gave up 0 bases and J gave up 0 bases, with 9 bases separating them. CDR3 sequence reads: CASSQDLELSYEQYF. The CDR3 DNA reads TGCGCCAGCAGCCAAGATCTAGAACTCTCCTACGAGCAGTACTTC.

This clone has just one count. The chain links TRBV3-1 (or the pseudogene TRBV3-2) to TRBJ1-1; D may be TRBD1 (6 bases). The CDR3 is made up of 15 amino acids. Trimming left V 1 base short and J 1 base short, with 10 bases between. Germline CDR1 reads LGHDT; CDR2 reads YNNKEL (reference sequence). As DNA, the CDR3 is TGTGCCAGCAGCCAAGGGCCGGGGGCGAACACTGAAGCTTTCTTT. Protein: CASSQGPGANTEAFF.

CDR3 bases: TGTGCCAGCAGCGTAGGTGGAGGAGATACGCAGTATTTT. Translated: CASSVGGGDTQYF. The gene calls are TRBV9 and TRBJ2-3; tentatively, D is TRBD2 (5 bases). The CDR3 totals 13 residues. Trimming pared 0 bases from V and 5 bases from J, leaving 7 bases between. Germline V lookup: CDR1 SGDLS, CDR2 YYNGEE.

The chain recombines TRBV5-5 with TRBJ1-5; D is ambiguous. Germline CDR1 is SGHKS and CDR2 is YYEKEE (reference sequence). CDR3 length: 14 amino acids. The V and J ends lost 0 bases and 7 bases respectively, with 11 bases between them. CDR3 in amino acids: CASSLDHWGQPQHF. The CDR3 region has the DNA TGTGCCAGCAGCTTGGACCACTGGGGACAGCCCCAGCATTTT. Variable domain in full (rest from reference TRBV5-5 and TRBJ1-5): DAGVTQSPTHLIKTRGQQVTLRCSPISGHKSVSWYQQVLGQGPQFIFQYYEKEERGRGNFPDRFSARQFPNYSSELNVNALLLGDSALYLCASSLDHWGQPQHFGDGTRLSIL.

The chain recombines TRBV9 with TRBJ2-1; 7 bases agree with TRBD1. Germline loops: CDR1 SGDLS, CDR2 YYNGEE. This CDR3 has 15 amino acids. Trimming at V came to 6 bases and at J to 0 bases, leaving 6 bases not matched to a gene. Written as DNA, the CDR3 is TGTGCCAGCACCCTAGGGGGCAGCTCCTACAATGAGCAGTTCTTC. Protein: CASTLGGSSYNEQFF.

J is TRBJ1-2 and V is TRBV6-1; possibly TRBD1 for D (5 bases). Trimming pared 0 bases from V and 0 bases from J, leaving 8 bases between. The V gene's germline CDR1 is MNHNS and CDR2 SASEGT. This CDR3 has 15 residues. The CDR3: CASSEAGRANYGYTF. The CDR3 nucleotides read TGTGCCAGCAGTGAAGCGGGCAGGGCTAACTATGGCTACACCTTC.

The chain links TRBV6-5 to TRBJ2-2; tentatively, D is TRBD2 (5 bases). This CDR3 comprises 14 residues. The germline V gene has CDR1 MNHEY and CDR2 SVGAGI. The V and J ends lost 10 bases and 7 bases respectively, with 19 bases between them. The chain's CDR3 is CATRGTRQVGELFF. CDR3 sequence (DNA): TGTGCCACCCGCGGCACTAGGCAGGTCGGGGAGCTGTTTTTT.

The chain employs TRBV5-1 and TRBJ2-5, with D tentatively TRBD1 (6 bases). Trimming cost V 4 bases and J 2 bases, with 12 bases left between them. The CDR3 runs to 14 residues. Germline CDR1 is SGHRS and CDR2 is YFSETQ. Here the CDR3 DNA reads TGCGCCAGCAGCACAGGGTCCCGACAAGAGACCCAGTACTTC. Translation: CASSTGSRQETQYF.

The genes are TRBV6-6 and TRBJ2-3, with D uncertain. The CDR3 covers 16 residues. Trimming stripped 0 bases from V and 0 bases from J, with 10 bases between. Germline CDR1 reads MNHNY; CDR2 reads SVGAGI (reference sequence). CDR3 DNA sequence: TGTGCCAGCAGTTACTCCGCAGTCCATAGCACAGATACGCAGTATTTT. This translates into CASSYSAVHSTDTQYF.

The V call is TRBV7-8, the J call TRBJ2-7; D is ambiguous. Per the germline V gene, CDR1 is SGHVS and CDR2 is FQNEAQ. CDR3 size: 14 residues. Trimming pared 0 bases from V and 2 bases from J, leaving 8 bases between. The CDR3 sequence is CASSLAVGPYEQYF. The DNA for the CDR3 is TGTGCCAGCAGCTTAGCTGTAGGCCCCTACGAGCAGTACTTC.

The J gene is TRBJ1-2, the V gene TRBV11-2, with 11 positions matching TRBD1. This CDR3 spans 17 amino acids. CDR1 SGHAT and CDR2 FQNNGV come from the germline V gene. V lost 5 bases, J lost 8 bases, and 16 bases stayed unmatched. Written as DNA, the CDR3 is TGTGCCAGCAGCCCTCTCTCGGACAGGGGGCGCGTCTTAGGCTACACCTTC. The encoded protein is CASSPLSDRGRVLGYTF.

J is TRBJ2-7 and V is TRBV29-1, with 7 bases that match TRBD1. Germline assignment: CDR1 SQVTM and CDR2 ANQGSEA. V was clipped by 4 bases and J by 1 base; unmatched bases: 7. The CDR3 runs 14 residues. The CDR3 spells CSVGGTGDSYEQYF. The CDR3 DNA is TGCAGCGTTGGTGGCACAGGGGATTCCTACGAGCAGTACTTC.

This clone was observed a single time. This rearrangement joins TRBV19 to TRBJ1-1; 10 bases map to TRBD1. The ends lost 7 bases at V and 3 bases at J; junction bases unmatched: 5. The CDR3 is 14 residues long. From germline, CDR1 is LNHDA and CDR2 SQIVND (reference sequence). The CDR3 is CASIRDRGYTEAFF. CDR3 sequence (DNA): TGTGCCAGTATCCGGGACAGGGGTTACACTGAAGCTTTCTTT.

The rearrangement joins TRBV24-1 to TRBJ2-3, with D possibly being TRBD1 (5 bases). Trimming took off 10 bases at V and 7 bases at J, with 20 bases between the two ends. The germline CDR1 and CDR2 sequences are KGHDR and SFDVKD. The CDR3 sequence is 14 residues long. CDR3 amino acids: CATGNKGLGNTQYF. The CDR3 DNA follows: TGTGCCACGGGCAATAAGGGGCTTGGAAATACGCAGTATTTT.

V is TRBV28 and J is TRBJ2-7; 11 bases are shared with TRBD1. Losses at the gene ends were 4 bases for V and 7 bases for J; bases not matched to a gene: 9. Germline V lookup: CDR1 MDHEN, CDR2 SYDVKM. The CDR3 length is 15 residues. This chain's CDR3 is CASSSGGQGAREQYF. In DNA, the CDR3 is TGTGCCAGCAGTTCGGGAGGACAGGGGGCGCGTGAGCAGTACTTC.

The chain links TRBV4-3 to TRBJ2-2, with D uncertain. V was cut by 1 base and J by 3 bases, with 9 bases left in between. This CDR3 region has 15 residues. CDR1 LGHNA and CDR2 YSLEER come from the germline V gene. CDR3: CASSQVTLYTGELFF. The CDR3 nucleotides are TGCGCCAGCAGCCAAGTCACACTTTACACCGGGGAGCTGTTTTTT.

The CDR3 is CASSIWAEGNEQFF. The CDR3 coding sequence is TGTGCCAGTAGTATATGGGCGGAAGGAAATGAGCAGTTCTTC. The rearrangement joins TRBV19 to TRBJ2-1, with D unresolved. V lost 2 bases and J 7 bases, leaving 12 bases between the germline ends. This CDR3 spans 14 amino acids. Germline V gene sequence: CDR1 LNHDA, CDR2 SQIVND (reference sequence).

The rearrangement joins TRBV9 to TRBJ2-7; 7 bases map to TRBD2. This CDR3 comprises 16 residues. Germline V gene sequence: CDR1 SGDLS, CDR2 YYNGEE. V was clipped by 0 bases and J by 2 bases; unmatched bases: 8. The CDR3 sequence is CASSVGLQGGPYEQYF. The DNA for the CDR3 is TGTGCCAGCAGCGTAGGTCTCCAGGGAGGGCCCTACGAGCAGTACTTC.